The 8 T cell receptor beta chains in this list originate from one sample, sequenced in a study of cytomegalovirus exposure and HLA in healthy donors. Primers included in the PCR were 60 Vbeta and 13 Jbeta primers. The protocol was immunoSEQ multiplex PCR, while the TCRdb copy is restricted to in-frame clones and leaves out a portion. The repertoire consists of about 62,000 clones, with approximately 81% occurring once and the leading ten covering 2.5% to 3%. The sequenced sample consisted of PBMCs. The receptor source for this set is a woman in her 30s in good health and CMV-seronegative.

The rearrangement joins TRBV6-5 to TRBJ2-1; 7 nucleotides align to TRBD1. The CDR3 extends over 15 amino acids. CDR1 and CDR2 from the germline V gene are MNHEY and SVGAGI. V shed 5 bases, J shed 0 bases, and the junction held 4 bases outside the gene matches. CDR3 in DNA: TGTGCCAGCAGTCCGGGACAGAGCTCCTACAATGAGCAGTTCTTC. It encodes CASSPGQSSYNEQFF.

The chain links TRBV7-2 to TRBJ2-5; 11 nucleotides line up with TRBD2. CDR3 size: 16 residues. Germline V gives CDR1 SGHTA, CDR2 FQGNSA. The V gene end was trimmed by 1 base and the J gene end by 7 bases; junction bases not matched to a gene: 8. The CDR3 nucleotides read TGTGCCAGCAGCTTAGGGACTAGCGGGCGGGGGGGGACCCAGTACTTC. Protein product: CASSLGTSGRGGTQYF.

V is TRBV6-6 and J is TRBJ2-7, with TRBD1 identical over 9 bases. CDR1 is MNHNY, CDR2 SVGAGI, per germline (reference sequence). V lost 4 bases to trimming and J lost 2 bases; unmatched junction nucleotides: 6. This CDR3 has 15 amino acids. The CDR3 DNA sequence: TGTGCCAGCAGTTTCGACAGGGGGGAGACCTACGAGCAGTACTTC. This encodes CASSFDRGETYEQYF.

This clone appeared a few times. V and J are TRBV15 and TRBJ2-3; TRBD2 matches at 8 bases. CDR1 and CDR2 (germline): LNHNV, YYDKDF (reference sequence). The CDR3 runs to 15 residues. The ends lost 5 bases at V and 4 bases at J; junction bases unmatched: 8. The CDR3 sequence is CATSSTSGPADTQYF. The CDR3 DNA sequence: TGTGCCACCAGCTCAACTAGCGGCCCCGCAGATACGCAGTATTTT.

V usage is TRBV2 and J usage is TRBJ1-5; 8 positions agree with TRBD1. The CDR3 has 15 residues. Germline CDR1 is SNHLY and CDR2 is FYNNEI. Germline trimming cut 6 bases from V and 3 bases from J; bases unmatched to any gene: 7. Written as DNA, the CDR3 is TGTGCCAGCAGCGTGACAGGGGCTATCAATCAGCCCCAGCATTTT. This translates into CASSVTGAINQPQHF.

This clone appeared a few times. The rearrangement uses TRBV29-1 and TRBJ2-7; 7 nucleotides agree with TRBD1. This CDR3 has 13 amino acids. Germline loops: CDR1 SQVTM, CDR2 ANQGSEA. J lost 0 bases, V lost 5 bases, and 4 bases had no gene match. The DNA for the CDR3 is TGCAGCGTTTACAGGGGCCGCTCCTACGAGCAGTACTTC. This encodes CSVYRGRSYEQYF.

J is TRBJ1-2 and V is TRBV6-5, with TRBD1 identical over 12 bases. The CDR3 loop spans 15 amino acids. V lost 5 bases and J lost 7; bases outside the gene matches: 8. Germline V gene sequence: CDR1 MNHEY, CDR2 SVGAGI. CDR3 protein: CASSPPGQGAGGYTF. The CDR3 DNA reads as TGTGCCAGCAGTCCACCGGGACAGGGGGCAGGTGGCTACACCTTC.

V gene TRBV29-1 combines with J gene TRBJ2-5; 8 nucleotides agree with TRBD1. CDR1 is SQVTM and CDR2 is ANQGSEA in the germline V gene. The CDR3 totals 12 residues. The V segment lost 7 bases and the J segment 2 bases; nucleotides outside the gene matches: 3. The CDR3 region has the DNA TGCAGCGCGGGACAGGCACAAGAGACCCAGTACTTC. Translation: CSAGQAQETQYF.